This T cell receptor (beta chain) derives from a study of T-cell reconstitution after alpha-beta-depleted transplantation in children. Broader study findings: Reportedly, roughly two months post-transplant, alpha-beta T cells arose from several hundred expanded graft clones. Some patients' high day-60 TCRbeta diversity was traced to surviving recipient T cells and thymic progenitors. Counts and diversity of T cells one year after transplant came mostly from newly produced T cells.

Unique molecular identifiers featured in how the TCRbeta library was prepared. TCRdb independently ran MiXCR on the PCR reads; one entry per CDR3 protein. In the table there are over 200,000 distinct CDR3 sequences, approximately 10% of which are singletons. V was clipped by 3 bases and J by 3 bases, with 12 bases between them. Germline-derived CDR1 and CDR2 are LNHDA and SQIVND (reference sequence). The CDR3 runs 14 residues. A word on this clonotype: No antigen is known for it. This sequence may be a read error, since a much larger clone differs from it by one base.

Sequences were derived from PBMCs, sampled before TCRalphabeta/CD19-depleted stem cell transplant. This chain joins TRBV19 and TRBJ2-7, with D uncertain. The sequence derives from a child in the first two years of life with acute myeloid leukemia, due to receive a stem cell transplant. The CDR3 region has the DNA TGTGCCAGTAGTATGGGCGACGGAGACTACGAGCAGTACTTC. Its translation: CASSMGDGDYEQYF.